This TCR beta chain was recorded in a study of graft-versus-host responses after intestinal transplantation. The table lists this clone with a count of one. Antigen specificity is unknown. The CDR3 contains 16 residues. Germline CDR1 MGHRA, CDR2 YSYEKL. Trimming cost V 1 base and J 3 bases; bases outside gene matches: 2. The table came from immunoSEQ multiplex PCR; TCRdb's copy has only in-frame clones and leaves some out. Counted here are 70,000 to 80,000 clones, 90% occurring once; the ten biggest clones make up approximately 1.2%. This TCR derives from a human donor who received an intestinal transplant. The sequences come from unstimulated CD8+ T cells sorted from spleen or lymph node cells, collected before intestinal transplant. V and J are TRBV4-1 and TRBJ2-2, with TRBD2 identical over 10 bases. CDR3 loop: CASSQVLAGDTGELFF. The CDR3 bases are TGCGCCAGCAGCCAAGTCCTAGCGGGGGACACCGGGGAGCTGTTTTTT.